The 28 T cell receptor beta chains below come from one sample, sequenced in a study of cytomegalovirus exposure and HLA in healthy donors. The PCR had 60 Vbeta and 13 Jbeta primers. TCRdb's table, derived via immunoSEQ multiplex PCR, lists solely in-frame clones and lacks some. The table for this sample gives about 120,000 clones. The source material was PBMCs. These receptors all come from a woman aged 40 to 50 in good health and CMV-seropositive.

The CDR3 DNA reads TGTGCCTGGAGTGTATCCGTTAATCAGCCCCAGCATTTT. Translating gives CAWSVSVNQPQHF. V is TRBV30 and J is TRBJ1-5; D is uncertain. V shed 0 bases and J shed 4 bases, with 7 bases lying between them. CDR3 size: 13 residues. The V gene's germline CDR1 is GTSNPN and CDR2 SVGIG (reference sequence).

The V call is TRBV11-2, the J call TRBJ2-7; D is possibly TRBD2 (5 bases). The CDR3 extends over 14 amino acids. In germline, CDR1 is SGHAT, CDR2 FQNNGV. Trimming shortened V by 1 base and J by 0 bases, and 7 bases separated the two germline ends. CDR3 bases: TGTGCCAGCAGCTTAGGGCGGGCCTCCTACGAGCAGTACTTC. Translating gives CASSLGRASYEQYF.

V usage is TRBV19 and J usage is TRBJ2-1; 10 bases map to TRBD2. Germline V gene lookup returns CDR1 LNHDA and CDR2 SQIVND (reference sequence). The junction had 17 bases not matched to a gene; V was cut back by 8 bases and J by 4 bases. The CDR3 covers 18 residues. The CDR3 sequence is CASSSVGKREGVYNEQFF. The CDR3 DNA reads as TGTGCCAGTTCATCAGTGGGGAAGCGGGAGGGAGTATACAATGAGCAGTTCTTC.

V usage is TRBV7-6 and J usage is TRBJ1-1, with unresolved D. Germline CDR1 and CDR2: SGHVS and FNYEAQ. V was pared by 5 bases and J by 0 bases, with 13 bases between. This CDR3 has 15 residues. This CDR3 is CASSPGGAMNTEAFF. The DNA of the CDR3 is TGTGCCAGCAGCCCCGGCGGCGCTATGAACACTGAAGCTTTCTTT.

The V call is TRBV19, the J call TRBJ1-5; D gene unclear. The germline V gene encodes CDR1 LNHDA and CDR2 SQIVND (reference sequence). The CDR3 has 16 amino acids. V lost 3 bases, J lost 0 bases, and 12 bases lay in between. The CDR3 spells CASSMVLRVSNQPQHF. CDR3 DNA: TGTGCCAGTAGTATGGTTCTCCGAGTTAGCAATCAGCCCCAGCATTTT.

The CDR3 protein is CASSPTGAGSSGNTIYF. The CDR3 coding sequence is TGCGCCAGCAGCCCGACAGGGGCTGGGAGCTCTGGAAACACCATATATTTT. This chain joins TRBV4-3 and TRBJ1-3, with 8 bases fitting TRBD1. Germline values: CDR1 LGHNA, CDR2 YSLEER. The CDR3 runs 17 residues. Germline trimming cut 4 bases from V and 0 bases from J; bases unmatched to any gene: 8.

The V gene is TRBV4-1, the J gene TRBJ1-6; D remains ambiguous. Per germline, CDR1 MGHRA and CDR2 YSYEKL. Between the trimmed V and J ends, which lost 0 bases and 9 bases, there was a span of 18 bases. The CDR3 covers 17 residues. Here the CDR3 DNA reads TGCGCCAGCAGCCAAGAGGAGGAGAGGGCAGCATTTTCACCCCTCCACTTT. Encoded protein: CASSQEEERAAFSPLHF.

The gene calls are TRBV7-6 and TRBJ2-3, with D possibly matching TRBD2 (6 bases). The CDR3 has 13 amino acids. Germline V gives CDR1 SGHVS, CDR2 FNYEAQ. V lost 0 bases, J lost 5 bases, and 6 bases lay in between. This CDR3 reads CASSLARGDTQYF. The CDR3 DNA reads TGTGCCAGCAGCTTAGCGCGGGGAGATACGCAGTATTTT. Full variable domain (missing parts from reference TRBV7-6 and TRBJ2-3): GAGVSQSPRYKVTKRGQDVALRCDPISGHVSLYWYRQALGQGPEFLTYFNYEAQQDKSGLPNDRFSAERPEGSISTLTIQRTEQRDSAMYRCASSLARGDTQYFGPGTRLTVL.

The CDR3 loop is CASSVGPGLAGTGEQYF. In DNA form, the CDR3 reads TGTGCCAGCAGCGTAGGGCCCGGACTAGCGGGAACGGGGGAGCAGTACTTC. The rearrangement links TRBV9 to TRBJ2-7; 12 nucleotides match TRBD2. The length of the CDR3 is 17 residues. Germline V lookup: CDR1 SGDLS, CDR2 YYNGEE. The junction had 11 bases not matched to a gene; V was cut back by 0 bases and J by 7 bases. Using reference TRBV9 and TRBJ2-7 for the parts outside the CDR3, the full variable domain is DSGVTQTPKHLITATGQRVTLRCSPRSGDLSVYWYQQSLDQGLQFLIQYYNGEERAKGNILERFSAQQFPDLHSELNLSSLELGDSALYFCASSVGPGLAGTGEQYFGPGTRLTVT.

The chain is built from TRBV6-4 and TRBJ1-2; D may be TRBD1 (6 bases). The CDR3 covers 15 residues. Germline assignment: CDR1 MRHNA and CDR2 SNTAGT. The ends were cut back, 6 bases at V and 3 bases at J, with 17 bases in the middle. CDR3 in DNA: TGTGCCAGCAGATCACAGGGAAAGGGGGACTATGGCTACACCTTC. Its translation is CASRSQGKGDYGYTF.

This rearrangement joins TRBV29-1 to TRBJ2-7; 9 bases match TRBD1. Trimming took 7 bases from V and 6 from J; bases not matched to a gene: 4. The CDR3 covers 11 residues. Germline V gene data show CDR1 as SQVTM and CDR2 as ANQGSEA. CDR3 sequence: CSAWTGAEQYF. DNA for the CDR3: TGCAGCGCCTGGACAGGGGCCGAGCAGTACTTC.

The genes are TRBV7-3 and TRBJ1-1; D possibly corresponds to TRBD1 (5 bases). Trimming left V 1 base short and J 0 bases short, with 9 bases between. The CDR3 has 15 residues. The germline V gene encodes CDR1 SGHTA and CDR2 FQGTGA. The CDR3 DNA is TGTGCCAGCAGCTTAATCGGGGGTGTGAACACTGAAGCTTTCTTT. It encodes CASSLIGGVNTEAFF. The full variable domain, completed using reference TRBV7-3 and TRBJ1-1, is GAGVSQTPSNKVTEKGKYVELRCDPISGHTALYWYRQSLGQGPEFLIYFQGTGAADDSGLPNDRFFAVRPEGSVSTLKIQRTERGDSAVYLCASSLIGGVNTEAFFGQGTRLTVV.

V and J are TRBV5-1 and TRBJ2-7; 7 positions match TRBD2. V shed 1 base and J 6 bases; nucleotides not matched to a gene: 4. Germline CDR1 reads SGHRS; CDR2 reads YFSETQ. The CDR3 covers 13 residues. The CDR3 reads CASSLREVGEQYF. The CDR3 coding sequence is TGCGCCAGCAGCTTGCGGGAGGTAGGCGAGCAGTACTTC.

The chain employs TRBV30 and TRBJ2-7, with D tentatively TRBD2 (5 bases). This CDR3 is built from 15 residues. Trimming stripped 3 bases from V and 7 bases from J, with 22 bases between. Germline CDR1 reads GTSNPN; CDR2 reads SVGIG (reference sequence). The CDR3 sequence: CAWRPGSGLSEEQYF. The CDR3 nucleotides read TGTGCCTGGAGGCCGGGGTCAGGCCTCTCTGAAGAGCAGTACTTC.

This chain uses TRBV29-1 with TRBJ2-3; 9 bases are shared with TRBD1. Germline V gene data show CDR1 as SQVTM and CDR2 as ANQGSEA. The ends lost 3 bases at V and 1 base at J; junction bases unmatched: 2. The CDR3 spans 14 residues. This chain's CDR3 is CSVDRTGGTDTQYF. Written as DNA, the CDR3 is TGCAGCGTTGACCGGACAGGGGGCACAGATACGCAGTATTTT.

V is TRBV30 and J is TRBJ2-3; TRBD2 aligns across 13 bases. The length of the CDR3 is 16 residues. Trimming at V came to 3 bases and at J to 2 bases, leaving 5 bases not matched to a gene. The V gene's germline CDR1 is GTSNPN and CDR2 SVGIG (reference sequence). CDR3 amino acids: CAWSGGLAGITDTQYF. For the CDR3, the DNA is TGTGCCTGGAGCGGGGGACTAGCGGGAATCACAGATACGCAGTATTTT.

The chain couples TRBV23-1 to TRBJ2-7; D gene uncertain. TRBV23-1 is marked as an open reading frame, function uncertain. Trimming removed 6 bases at V and 4 bases at J, with 4 bases between. The CDR3 is 10 residues long. CDR3 sequence (DNA): TGCGCCAGCAGAATATACGAGCAGTACTTC. Translating it yields CASRIYEQYF.

The chain is built from TRBV9 and TRBJ2-1, with a tentative D call TRBD2 (5 bases). The CDR3 extends over 14 amino acids. Germline assignment: CDR1 SGDLS and CDR2 YYNGEE. Between the trimmed V and J ends, which lost 3 bases and 6 bases, there was a span of 13 bases. The DNA for the CDR3 is TGTGCCAGCAGCGGAGTAGGGAGTGTCAATGAGCAGTTCTTC. It yields the protein CASSGVGSVNEQFF.

The CDR3 DNA sequence: TGTGCCAGCAGCCCTAACCCTCCCCTCAGGTACGAGCAGTACTTC. This sequence encodes CASSPNPPLRYEQYF. The chain couples TRBV28 to TRBJ2-7; D remains unclear. Germline assignment: CDR1 MDHEN and CDR2 SYDVKM. V was trimmed by 6 bases and J by 4 bases, leaving 19 bases between them. The CDR3 covers 15 residues.

This chain connects TRBV7-2 to TRBJ2-7; 7 bases are a match to TRBD1. V lost 2 bases to trimming and J lost 6 bases; unmatched junction nucleotides: 10. Germline CDR1 SGHTA, CDR2 FQGNSA. CDR3 size: 15 residues. The CDR3 loop reads CASSLSGTVVGEQYF. CDR3 bases: TGTGCCAGCAGCTTATCCGGGACAGTTGTTGGCGAGCAGTACTTC.

The chain joins TRBV6-4 to TRBJ2-3; D possibly corresponds to TRBD2 (6 bases). The CDR3 totals 14 residues. V lost 3 bases, J lost 3 bases, and 10 bases lay in between. CDR1 MRHNA and CDR2 SNTAGT come from the germline V gene. The CDR3, as DNA: TGTGCCAGCAGTGAAGGGACTGAGACAGATACGCAGTATTTT. Translating it yields CASSEGTETDTQYF.

The chain is built from TRBV2 and TRBJ1-1; 10 positions match TRBD1. Trimming cost V 4 bases and J 3 bases; bases outside gene matches: 5. The CDR3 extends over 15 amino acids. CDR1 is SNHLY and CDR2 is FYNNEI in the germline V gene. DNA of the CDR3: TGTGCCAGCAGTGCCAGGACAGGGGGGGACACTGAAGCTTTCTTT. Its translation: CASSARTGGDTEAFF. Using reference TRBV2 and TRBJ1-1 for the parts outside the CDR3, the full variable domain is EPEVTQTPSHQVTQMGQEVILRCVPISNHLYFYWYRQILGQKVEFLVSFYNNEISEKSEIFDDQFSVERPDGSNFTLKIRSTKLEDSAMYFCASSARTGGDTEAFFGQGTRLTVV.

The rearrangement links TRBV18 to TRBJ2-7, with D possibly TRBD2 on 6 matching bases. The germline V and J ends were trimmed by 4 bases and 2 bases, with 12 bases remaining between them. The CDR3 is 14 amino acids. The V gene's germline CDR1 is KGHSH and CDR2 LQKENI. The CDR3 is CASSRLREPYEQYF. In DNA, the CDR3 is TGTGCCAGCTCACGGTTGCGGGAACCCTACGAGCAGTACTTC. Combining the CDR3 with reference TRBV18 and TRBJ2-7 gives the whole variable domain NAGVMQNPRHLVRRRGQEARLRCSPMKGHSHVYWYRQLPEEGLKFMVYLQKENIIDESGMPKERFSAEFPKEGPSILRIQQVVRGDSAAYFCASSRLREPYEQYFGPGTRLTVT.

The chain employs TRBV10-3 and TRBJ2-7; 7 bases are a match to TRBD1. CDR3 length: 11 amino acids. CDR1 ENHRY and CDR2 SYGVKD come from the germline V gene. V lost 7 bases to trimming and J lost 10 bases; unmatched junction nucleotides: 7. The CDR3 sequence: CAIKGQENQYF. The CDR3 DNA sequence: TGTGCCATCAAAGGACAGGAGAATCAGTACTTC.

The V gene is TRBV19, the J gene TRBJ2-3; a possible D gene is TRBD1 (6 bases). V lost 5 bases and J 0 bases, leaving 18 bases between the germline ends. The CDR3 contains 17 residues. Per the germline V gene, CDR1 is LNHDA and CDR2 is SQIVND (reference sequence). In DNA, the CDR3 is TGTGCCAGTAGTGATTACGAACAGGGTCCAAGCACAGATACGCAGTATTTT. It translates to CASSDYEQGPSTDTQYF.

The gene calls are TRBV7-3 and TRBJ1-1; D might be TRBD1 (6 bases). The CDR3 runs 13 residues. Trimming removed 2 bases at V and 11 bases at J, with 15 bases between. Germline V gene data show CDR1 as SGHTA and CDR2 as FQGTGA. CDR3 nucleotides: TGTGCCAGCAGCTTACGCGGGGGGCGCGAGGCTTTCTTT. Encoded protein: CASSLRGGREAFF.

This chain joins TRBV7-9 and TRBJ2-7; a weak D match, TRBD1 (6 bases). Germline CDR1 and CDR2: SEHNR and FQNEAQ (reference sequence). V was shortened by 3 bases and J by 1 base, with 7 bases between the two germline ends. This CDR3 is built from 13 residues. The CDR3 sequence is CASSFDRSYEQYF. DNA for the CDR3: TGTGCCAGCAGCTTCGACAGGTCCTACGAGCAGTACTTC.

The chain links TRBV5-4 to TRBJ2-7, with TRBD2 matching 7 bases. The V and J ends lost 3 bases and 5 bases, in that order; junction bases with no gene match: 11. The germline CDR1 and CDR2 sequences are SGHNT and YYREEE (reference sequence). The CDR3 contains 15 residues. The CDR3 protein is CASSSQSGNFDEQYF. The CDR3 coding sequence is TGTGCCAGCAGCTCCCAAAGCGGGAATTTTGACGAGCAGTACTTC.